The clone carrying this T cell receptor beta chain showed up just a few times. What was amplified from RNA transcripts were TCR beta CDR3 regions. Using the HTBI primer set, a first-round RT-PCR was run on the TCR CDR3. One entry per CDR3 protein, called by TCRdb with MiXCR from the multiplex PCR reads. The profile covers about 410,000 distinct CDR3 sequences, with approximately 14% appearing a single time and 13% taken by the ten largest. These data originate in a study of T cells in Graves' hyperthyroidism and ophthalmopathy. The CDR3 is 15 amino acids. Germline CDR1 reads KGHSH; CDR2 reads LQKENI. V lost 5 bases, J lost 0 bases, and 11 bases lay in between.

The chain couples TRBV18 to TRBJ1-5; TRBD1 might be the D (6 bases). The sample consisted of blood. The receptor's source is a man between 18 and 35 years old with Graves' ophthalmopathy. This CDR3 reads CASSSQGYSNQPQHF. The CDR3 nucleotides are TGTGCCAGCTCATCACAGGGTTATAGCAATCAGCCCCAGCATTTT.